This TCR beta chain was retrieved from a study of OX40 agonist ivuxolimab in advanced cancers. Overall study results and limits: At 0.1 to 3.0 mg/kg, CD4+ and CD8+ blood T cells expanded clonally by week 6. Normalized T-cell clonal expansion was also low in some nonresponders. Relative to CD4+ cells, CD8+ T cells on average had more expanded clones.

Worth noting for this clone: Antigen: not known.

Assay used: immunoSEQ multiplex PCR; TCRdb lists only in-frame clones, some missing. This sample has fewer than 20,000 clones; 74% occur once, and the top ten carry around 28%. The trim removed 8 bases at V and 2 bases at J, leaving 1 base unmatched. Germline V gene lookup returns CDR1 LNHDA and CDR2 SQIVND (reference sequence). This CDR3 is built from 13 residues. The TCR was taken from an adult with an advanced solid tumor such as melanoma, head and neck, liver or kidney cancer. This sample comprised CD4+ or CD8+ T cells sorted from blood, obtained in a trial of the OX40 agonist ivuxolimab. The gene calls are TRBV19 and TRBJ2-7; 12 nucleotides match TRBD2. CDR3 bases: TGTGCCAGTGCTAGCGGGGGGGCCTACGAGCAGTACTTC. Residues: CASASGGAYEQYF.